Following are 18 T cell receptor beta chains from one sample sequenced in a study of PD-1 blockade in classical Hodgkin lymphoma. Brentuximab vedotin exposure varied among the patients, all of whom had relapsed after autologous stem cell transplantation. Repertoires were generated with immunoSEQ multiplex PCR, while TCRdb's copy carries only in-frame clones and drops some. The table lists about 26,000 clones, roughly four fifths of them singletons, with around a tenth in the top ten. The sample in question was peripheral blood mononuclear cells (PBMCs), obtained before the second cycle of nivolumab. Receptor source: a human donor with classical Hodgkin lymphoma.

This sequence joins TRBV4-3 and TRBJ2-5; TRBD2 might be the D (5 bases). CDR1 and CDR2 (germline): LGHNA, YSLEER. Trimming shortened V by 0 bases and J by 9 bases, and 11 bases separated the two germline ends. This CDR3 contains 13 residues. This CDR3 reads CASSQEGYGAQYF. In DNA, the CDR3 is TGCGCCAGCAGCCAAGAAGGCTACGGGGCCCAGTACTTC.

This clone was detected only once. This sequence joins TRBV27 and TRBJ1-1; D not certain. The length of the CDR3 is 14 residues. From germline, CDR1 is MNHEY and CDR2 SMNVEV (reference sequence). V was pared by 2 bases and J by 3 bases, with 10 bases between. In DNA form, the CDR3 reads TGTGCCAGCAGTTTAAGAGGGAAATACACTGAAGCTTTCTTT. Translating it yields CASSLRGKYTEAFF.

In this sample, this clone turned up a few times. The CDR3 nucleotides read TGTGCCAGCAGACCAACAGGGATTGTCTATGGCTACACCTTC. It is translated as CASRPTGIVYGYTF. The chain recombines TRBV28 with TRBJ1-2; tentatively, D is TRBD1 (6 bases). CDR1 MDHEN and CDR2 SYDVKM come from the germline V gene. The V and J ends lost 6 bases and 4 bases respectively, with 15 bases between them. CDR3 length: 14 residues.

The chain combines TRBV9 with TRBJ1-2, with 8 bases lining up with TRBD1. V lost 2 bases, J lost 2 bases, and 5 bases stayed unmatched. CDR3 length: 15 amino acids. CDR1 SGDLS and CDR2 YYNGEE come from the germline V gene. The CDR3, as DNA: TGTGCCAGCAGCGTCGACAGGGGCGACAACTATGGCTACACCTTC. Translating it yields CASSVDRGDNYGYTF.

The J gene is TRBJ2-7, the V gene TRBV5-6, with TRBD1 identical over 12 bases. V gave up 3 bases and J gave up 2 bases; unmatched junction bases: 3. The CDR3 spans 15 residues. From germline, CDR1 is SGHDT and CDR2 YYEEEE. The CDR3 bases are TGTGCCAGCAGCTCCGGGACAGGGGGCCCCTACGAGCAGTACTTC. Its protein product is CASSSGTGGPYEQYF.

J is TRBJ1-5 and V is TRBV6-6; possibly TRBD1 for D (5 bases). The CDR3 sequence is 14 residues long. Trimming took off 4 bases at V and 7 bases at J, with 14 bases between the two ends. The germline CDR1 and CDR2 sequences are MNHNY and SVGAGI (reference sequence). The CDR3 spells CASSSPGGEQPQHF. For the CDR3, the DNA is TGTGCCAGCAGTTCCCCGGGGGGGGAACAGCCCCAGCATTTT.

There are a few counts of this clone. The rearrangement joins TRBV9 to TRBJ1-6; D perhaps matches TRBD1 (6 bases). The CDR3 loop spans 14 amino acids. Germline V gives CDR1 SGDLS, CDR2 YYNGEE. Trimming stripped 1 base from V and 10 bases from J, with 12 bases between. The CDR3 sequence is CASSVQGSGSPLHF. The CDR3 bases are TGTGCCAGCAGCGTACAGGGGTCGGGATCACCCCTCCACTTT.

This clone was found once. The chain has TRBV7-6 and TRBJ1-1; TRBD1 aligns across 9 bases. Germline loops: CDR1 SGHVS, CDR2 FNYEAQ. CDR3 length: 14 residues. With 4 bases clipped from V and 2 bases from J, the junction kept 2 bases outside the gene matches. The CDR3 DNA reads TGTGCCAGCAGCTCGGGACAGGGAAACACTGAAGCTTTCTTT. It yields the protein CASSSGQGNTEAFF.

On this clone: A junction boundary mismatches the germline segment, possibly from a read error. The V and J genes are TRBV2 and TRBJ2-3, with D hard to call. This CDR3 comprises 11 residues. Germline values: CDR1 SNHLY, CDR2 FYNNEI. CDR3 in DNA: TGTGCCAGCAGTGACGAGGCGCCGAAGAGGTTT. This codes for CASSDEAPKRF.

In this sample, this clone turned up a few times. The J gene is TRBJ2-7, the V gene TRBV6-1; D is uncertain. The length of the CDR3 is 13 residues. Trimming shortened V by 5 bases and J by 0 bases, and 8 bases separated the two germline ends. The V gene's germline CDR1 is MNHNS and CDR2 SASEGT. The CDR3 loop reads CASSPLPSYEQYF. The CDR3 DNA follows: TGTGCCAGCAGTCCCTTGCCCTCCTACGAGCAGTACTTC.

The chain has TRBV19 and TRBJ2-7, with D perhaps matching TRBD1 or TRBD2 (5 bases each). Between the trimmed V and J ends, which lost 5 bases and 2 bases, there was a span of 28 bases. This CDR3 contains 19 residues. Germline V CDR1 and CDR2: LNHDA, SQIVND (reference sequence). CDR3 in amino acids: CASSHLGRPASLITYEQYF. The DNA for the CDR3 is TGTGCCAGTAGTCACCTGGGACGTCCTGCGAGCCTCATTACCTACGAGCAGTACTTC. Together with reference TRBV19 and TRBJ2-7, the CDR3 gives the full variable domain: DGGITQSPKYLFRKEGQNVTLSCEQNLNHDAMYWYRQDPGQGLRLIYYSQIVNDFQKGDIAEGYSVSREKKESFPLTVTSAQKNPTAFYLCASSHLGRPASLITYEQYFGPGTRLTVT.

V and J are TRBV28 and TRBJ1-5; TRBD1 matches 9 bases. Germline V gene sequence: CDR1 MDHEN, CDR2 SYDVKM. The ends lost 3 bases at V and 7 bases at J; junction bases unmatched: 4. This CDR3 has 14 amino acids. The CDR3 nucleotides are TGTGCCAGCAGTTTCTCGACAGGGGGGCAGCCCCAGCATTTT. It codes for CASSFSTGGQPQHF. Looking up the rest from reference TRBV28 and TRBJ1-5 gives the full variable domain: DVKVTQSSRYLVKRTGEKVFLECVQDMDHENMFWYRQDPGLGLRLIYFSYDVKMKEKGDIPEGYSVSREKKERFSLILESASTNQTSMYLCASSFSTGGQPQHFGDGTRLSIL.

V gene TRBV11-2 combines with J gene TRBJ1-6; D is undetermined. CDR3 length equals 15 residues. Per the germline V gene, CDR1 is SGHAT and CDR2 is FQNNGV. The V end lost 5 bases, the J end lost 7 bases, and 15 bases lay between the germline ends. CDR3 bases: TGTGCCAGCAGCCAAAGCCGGGATCGGAATTCACCCCTCCACTTT. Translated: CASSQSRDRNSPLHF.

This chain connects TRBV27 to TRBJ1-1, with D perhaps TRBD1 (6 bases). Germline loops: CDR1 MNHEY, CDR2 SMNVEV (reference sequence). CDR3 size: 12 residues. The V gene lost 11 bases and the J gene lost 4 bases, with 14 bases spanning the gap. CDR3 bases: TGTGCCGCGCGGGGGGCGGGCACTGAAGCTTTCTTT. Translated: CAARGAGTEAFF.

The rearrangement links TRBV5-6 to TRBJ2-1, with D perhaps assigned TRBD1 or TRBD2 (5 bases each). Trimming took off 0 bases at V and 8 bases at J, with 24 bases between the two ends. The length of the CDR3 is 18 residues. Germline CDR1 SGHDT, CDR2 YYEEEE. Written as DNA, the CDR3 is TGTGCCAGCAGCTTGGGGGCCTACGGGACCGACTTTTTGGATGAGCAGTTCTTC. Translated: CASSLGAYGTDFLDEQFF.

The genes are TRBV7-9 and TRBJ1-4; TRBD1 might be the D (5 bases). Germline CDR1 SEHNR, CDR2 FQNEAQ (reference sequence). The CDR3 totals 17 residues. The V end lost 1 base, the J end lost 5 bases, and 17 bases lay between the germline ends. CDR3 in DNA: TGTGCCAGCAGCTTAGATTGGAGGAACAGGACCAATGAAAAACTGTTTTTT. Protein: CASSLDWRNRTNEKLFF. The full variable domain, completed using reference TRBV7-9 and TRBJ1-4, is DTGVSQNPRHKITKRGQNVTFRCDPISEHNRLYWYRQTLGQGPEFLTYFQNEAQLEKSRLLSDRFSAERPKGSFSTLEIQRTEQGDSAMYLCASSLDWRNRTNEKLFFGSGTQLSVL.

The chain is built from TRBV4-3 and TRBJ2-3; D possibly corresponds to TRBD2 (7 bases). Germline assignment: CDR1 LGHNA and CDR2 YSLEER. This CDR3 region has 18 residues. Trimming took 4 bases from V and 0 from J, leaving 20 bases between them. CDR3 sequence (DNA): TGCGCCAGCAGCCCCCGGGGGGCGGAACTCAAAAGCACAGATACGCAGTATTTT. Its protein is CASSPRGAELKSTDTQYF.

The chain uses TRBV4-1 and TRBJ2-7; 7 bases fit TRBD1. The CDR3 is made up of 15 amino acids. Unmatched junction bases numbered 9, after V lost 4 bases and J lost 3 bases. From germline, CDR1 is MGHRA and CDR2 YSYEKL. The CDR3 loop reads CASSLGWNRGYEQYF. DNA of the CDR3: TGCGCCAGCAGCCTGGGATGGAACAGGGGCTACGAGCAGTACTTC.